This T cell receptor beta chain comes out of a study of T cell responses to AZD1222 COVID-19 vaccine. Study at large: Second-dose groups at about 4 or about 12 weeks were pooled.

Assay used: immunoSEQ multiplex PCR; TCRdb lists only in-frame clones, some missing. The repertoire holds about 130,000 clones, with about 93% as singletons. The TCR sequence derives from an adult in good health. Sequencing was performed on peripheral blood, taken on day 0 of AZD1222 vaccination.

The CDR3 nucleotides are TGTGCCAGCAGCCGAATTGGACAGCCCCAGCATTTT. It is translated as CASSRIGQPQHF. The V and J genes are TRBV3-1 (or the pseudogene TRBV3-2) and TRBJ1-5; D gene uncertain. V was shortened by 4 bases and J by 7 bases, with 8 bases between the two germline ends. CDR1 LGHDT and CDR2 YNNKEL come from the germline V gene (reference sequence). This CDR3 has 12 residues.